A single T cell receptor (beta chain) is shown here with its context. Its antigen is not identified. This sample stems from a study of Ad26.COV2.S vaccination and SARS-CoV-2 variants. On the study more broadly: Trial arm assignment for the donor was COV1001 Ad26.COV2.S. Findings of the study overall: Vaccine recipients showed a spike-specific TCR breadth that was higher than in placebo recipients.

The CDR3 is made up of 17 amino acids. V gave up 5 bases and J gave up 0 bases; unmatched junction bases: 10. Germline CDR1 MDHEN, CDR2 SYDVKM. Sequenced by immunoSEQ multiplex PCR; TCRdb stores in-frame clones only, minus some. The data show under 500,000 clones, with 92% seen just once and more than 1.5% held by the top ten. Treatment described: around 19 received Ad26.COV2.S at low or high dose, single or two shots; roughly five received placebo; per-sample allocation not given. Samples analyzed were those drawn on day 63 after the first vaccine or placebo injection. An adult aged 18-55 years in Boston served as the donor.

This material consisted of peripheral blood, taken in a trial of Ad26.COV2.S vaccine versus placebo. This sequence originates from a person between 18 and 60 years old who received the Ad26.COV2.S COVID-19 vaccine or a placebo. V gene TRBV28 combines with J gene TRBJ1-5; 7 bases are shared with TRBD1. The CDR3 sequence is CASSRRDRFFSNQPQHF. CDR3 nucleotides: TGTGCCAGCAGTCGCCGGGACAGATTCTTTAGCAATCAGCCCCAGCATTTT.